This T cell receptor (beta chain) was recorded in a study of control samples from healthy donors and cancer patients (dated by TCRdb to the early 2020s). V lost 3 bases and J lost 1 base, and the count of bases not matched to a germline gene is 8. Including cysteine and phenylalanine, the CDR3 has 17 amino acids. The sequence is cut down to CDR3 DNA, 51 bases in frame from base 1. CDR1 and CDR2 are drawn from the germline V gene: SGDLS, YYNGEE. Notes on this clone: Which antigen it targets is not known. Base-call qualities are not available, and no considerably larger clone is one nucleotide away.

Library creation used the immunoSEQ multiplex PCR assay. TCRdb took this table from immuneACCESS and kept in-frame rearrangements with V and J called. Such tables lack part of the clones; where checked against another copy, unresolved V genes explain under half of the gap, and the rest is unexplained. Across this sample there are about 410,000 clones, with roughly 90% seen only once. The ten biggest clones cover more than 6% of the sample. The rearranged segments are TRBV9 and TRBJ2-2, with TRBD1 matching 8 junction bases. The sequencing input was PBMCs. This clonotype was obtained from a man aged 35 to 55 with head and neck cancer. The nucleotide sequence is TGTGCCAGCAGCGAAGACCCCGGGACAGGGAACACCGGGGAGCTGTTTTTT. This sequence encodes CASSEDPGTGNTGELFF.